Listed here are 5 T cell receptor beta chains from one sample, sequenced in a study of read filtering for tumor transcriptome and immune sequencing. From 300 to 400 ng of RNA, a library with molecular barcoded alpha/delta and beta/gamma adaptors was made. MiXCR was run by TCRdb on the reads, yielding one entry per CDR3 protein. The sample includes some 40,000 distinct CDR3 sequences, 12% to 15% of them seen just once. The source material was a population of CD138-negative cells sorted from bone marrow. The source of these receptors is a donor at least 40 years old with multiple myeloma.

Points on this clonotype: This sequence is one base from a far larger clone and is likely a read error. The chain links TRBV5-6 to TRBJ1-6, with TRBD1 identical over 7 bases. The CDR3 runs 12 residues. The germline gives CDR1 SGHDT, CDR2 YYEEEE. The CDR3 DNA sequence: TGTGCCAGCAGGGGGACAGCAACTGAAACTTTCTTT. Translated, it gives CASRGTATETFF.

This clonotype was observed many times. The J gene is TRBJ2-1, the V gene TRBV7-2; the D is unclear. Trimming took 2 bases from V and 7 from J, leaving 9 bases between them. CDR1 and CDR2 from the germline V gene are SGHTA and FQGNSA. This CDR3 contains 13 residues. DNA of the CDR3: TGTGCCAGCAGCTTATGGGTAGAGAATGAGCAGTTCTTC. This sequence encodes CASSLWVENEQFF.

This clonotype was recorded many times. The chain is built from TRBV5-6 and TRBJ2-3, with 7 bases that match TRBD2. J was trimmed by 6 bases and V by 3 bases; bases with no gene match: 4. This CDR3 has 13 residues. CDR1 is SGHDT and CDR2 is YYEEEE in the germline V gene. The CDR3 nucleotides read TGTGCCAGCAGCTGGGGAGGGTTGGATACGCAGTATTTT. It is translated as CASSWGGLDTQYF.

The DNA of the CDR3 is TGTGCCAGCTCACCGTGGACTAGCGGCAAAGAGACCCAGTACTTC. Protein: CASSPWTSGKETQYF. The gene calls are TRBV18 and TRBJ2-5, with TRBD2 matching over 10 bases. The CDR3 runs to 15 residues. V lost 3 bases, J lost 3 bases, and 4 bases stayed unmatched. Germline values: CDR1 KGHSH, CDR2 LQKENI.

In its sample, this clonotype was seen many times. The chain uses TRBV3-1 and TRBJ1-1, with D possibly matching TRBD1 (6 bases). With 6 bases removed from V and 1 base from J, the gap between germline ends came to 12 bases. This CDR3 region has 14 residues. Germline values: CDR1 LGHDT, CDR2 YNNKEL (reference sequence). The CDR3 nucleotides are TGTGCCAGCAGGAACAGGGTAGGGAACACTGAAGCTTTCTTT. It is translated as CASRNRVGNTEAFF. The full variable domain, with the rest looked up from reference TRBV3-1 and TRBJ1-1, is DTAVSQTPKYLVTQMGNDKSIKCEQNLGHDTMYWYKQDSKKFLKIMFSYNNKELIINETVPNRFSPKSPDKAHLNLHINSLELGDSAVYFCASRNRVGNTEAFFGQGTRLTVV.